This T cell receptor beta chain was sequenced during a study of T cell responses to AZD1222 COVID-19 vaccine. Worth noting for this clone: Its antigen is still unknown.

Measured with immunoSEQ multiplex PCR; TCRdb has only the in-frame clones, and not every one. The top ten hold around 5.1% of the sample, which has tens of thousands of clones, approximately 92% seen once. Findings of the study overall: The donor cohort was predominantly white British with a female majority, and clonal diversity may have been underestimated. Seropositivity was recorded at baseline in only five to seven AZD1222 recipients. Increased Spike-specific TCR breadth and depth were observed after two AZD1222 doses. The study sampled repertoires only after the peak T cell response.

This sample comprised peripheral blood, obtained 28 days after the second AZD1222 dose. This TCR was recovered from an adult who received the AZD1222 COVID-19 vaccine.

The CDR3 DNA reads TGTGCCAGCAGTTCTAGAGGGTATGAGCAGTTCTTC. Protein product: CASSSRGYEQFF. V usage is TRBV6-5 and J usage is TRBJ2-1, with D perhaps matching TRBD2 (5 bases). Germline CDR1 reads MNHEY; CDR2 reads SVGAGI. This CDR3 contains 12 residues. Trimming removed 4 bases from V and 8 bases from J, with 9 bases in between.